This T cell receptor beta chain was obtained from a study of shared clonotypes between healthy human individuals. Assay execution took place at the deep level. The method was immunoSEQ multiplex PCR; TCRdb's version includes in-frame clones alone and lacks a portion of them. The table has about 92,000 clones, around 43% seen once. The study drew all its donors from Caucasian adults living in Nashville, Tennessee. The CDR3 length is 11 residues. Trimming cost V 6 bases and J 7 bases, with 10 bases left between them. The germline gives CDR1 LNHDA, CDR2 SQIVND (reference sequence). This TCR was recovered from a woman in her forties in good health. Some clones in this sample may be carry-over from other donors' samples. Sequenced material: PBMCs. This chain joins TRBV19 and TRBJ2-7; D not certain. The CDR3 region has the DNA TGTGCCAGTAGCCAGTTCGGGGAGCAGTACTTC. Encoded protein: CASSQFGEQYF.